The 28 T cell receptor beta chains below all came from one sample that was sequenced in a study of blood T cell repertoires in COVID-19. Method: immunoSEQ multiplex PCR; TCRdb's copy keeps in-frame clones and lacks some. This repertoire shows around 260,000 clones, around four fifths found once; its top ten account for about 4.5%. Sequencing was carried out using peripheral blood. The receptor set was obtained from a man aged 60 to 69 who had recovered from COVID-19.

The chain carries TRBV18 and TRBJ1-1, with 9 nucleotides matching TRBD1. The CDR3 is 15 amino acids. The germline CDR1 and CDR2 sequences are KGHSH and LQKENI. J was trimmed by 1 base and V by 6 bases; bases with no gene match: 6. The CDR3 loop is CASSQTTGGNTEAFF. DNA for the CDR3: TGTGCCAGCTCTCAGACGACAGGGGGGAACACTGAAGCTTTCTTT.

The V call is TRBV10-3, the J call TRBJ2-2; 8 nucleotides align to TRBD2. The CDR3 runs 15 residues. The junction had 0 bases not matched to a gene; V was cut back by 2 bases and J by 1 base. Germline V lookup: CDR1 ENHRY, CDR2 SYGVKD. Written as DNA, the CDR3 is TGTGCCATCAGTGAGCGGGAGGGGAACACCGGGGAGCTGTTTTTT. Translation gives CAISEREGNTGELFF.

The V gene is TRBV19, the J gene TRBJ2-1; 7 positions agree with TRBD1. Germline CDR1 reads LNHDA; CDR2 reads SQIVND (reference sequence). V was clipped by 1 base and J by 7 bases; unmatched bases: 10. The CDR3 totals 16 residues. In DNA form, the CDR3 reads TGTGCCAGTAGTATAGCCACCGGCCGGGACAGAAATGAGCAGTTCTTC. Translated, it gives CASSIATGRDRNEQFF.

This clone showed up just a few times. The chain links TRBV5-4 to TRBJ1-1, with D perhaps matching TRBD1 (6 bases). The germline CDR1 and CDR2 sequences are SGHNT and YYREEE (reference sequence). V was trimmed by 4 bases and J by 1 base, leaving 14 bases between them. This CDR3 spans 15 amino acids. CDR3 sequence reads: CASSARGYQNTEAFF. The CDR3 DNA sequence: TGTGCCAGCAGCGCTAGGGGGTACCAGAACACTGAAGCTTTCTTT.

The chain joins TRBV2 to TRBJ1-4, with TRBD1 as a possible D gene (6 bases). The CDR3 has 15 residues. Germline V gene lookup returns CDR1 SNHLY and CDR2 FYNNEI. With 3 bases removed from V and 8 bases from J, the gap between germline ends came to 16 bases. The CDR3 bases are TGTGCCAGCAGTGACAGAGCACGAACAGGGGAAAAACTGTTTTTT. This encodes CASSDRARTGEKLFF. The full variable domain, in which reference TRBV2 and TRBJ1-4 provide the parts outside the CDR3, is EPEVTQTPSHQVTQMGQEVILRCVPISNHLYFYWYRQILGQKVEFLVSFYNNEISEKSEIFDDQFSVERPDGSNFTLKIRSTKLEDSAMYFCASSDRARTGEKLFFGSGTQLSVL.

The genes are TRBV11-1 and TRBJ2-3; 7 bases align to TRBD2. The CDR3 runs to 14 residues. In germline, CDR1 is SGHAT, CDR2 FQDESV (reference sequence). After removal of 5 bases from V and 5 bases from J, the junction contained 7 bases not matched to a gene. The CDR3 loop is CASSPSGAGDTQYF. The DNA for the CDR3 is TGTGCCAGCAGCCCTAGCGGAGCAGGAGATACGCAGTATTTT.

The rearrangement joins TRBV6-5 to TRBJ1-5, with TRBD1 identical over 7 bases. With 6 bases clipped from V and 1 base from J, the junction kept 6 bases outside the gene matches. Germline V lookup: CDR1 MNHEY, CDR2 SVGAGI. The CDR3 extends over 15 amino acids. CDR3 amino acids: CASSRTGDSNQPQHF. For the CDR3, the DNA is TGTGCCAGCAGCCGGACAGGAGACAGCAATCAGCCCCAGCATTTT.

The rearrangement links TRBV6-6 to TRBJ1-1; tentatively, D is TRBD1 (5 bases). The CDR3 is 15 residues long. Germline assignment: CDR1 MNHNY and CDR2 SVGAGI (reference sequence). Trimming shortened V by 6 bases and J by 1 base, and 15 bases separated the two germline ends. CDR3 nucleotide sequence: TGTGCCAGCAGACCGGGGGGACGGGGGAACACTGAAGCTTTCTTT. Amino acid sequence: CASRPGGRGNTEAFF.

V usage is TRBV6-1 and J usage is TRBJ2-2; 8 positions match TRBD1. Trimming at V came to 3 bases and at J to 7 bases, leaving 7 bases not matched to a gene. This CDR3 is 15 amino acids long. Germline lookup yields CDR1 MNHNS and CDR2 SASEGT. The CDR3 is CASSDSGGVVGELFF. CDR3 nucleotides: TGTGCCAGCAGTGATTCAGGGGGCGTAGTCGGGGAGCTGTTTTTT.

This clone was counted only a few times. This rearrangement joins TRBV4-1 to TRBJ2-7; 10 bases align to TRBD2. This CDR3 region has 15 residues. J was trimmed by 6 bases and V by 4 bases; bases with no gene match: 9. Germline CDR1 reads MGHRA; CDR2 reads YSYEKL. In DNA form, the CDR3 reads TGCGCCAGCAGCCTGTCTAGCGGGAGATCCACCGAGCAGTACTTC. It specifies CASSLSSGRSTEQYF.

The chain couples TRBV28 to TRBJ2-7; 7 nucleotides agree with TRBD2. V lost 10 bases, J lost 4 bases, and 7 bases stayed unmatched. CDR1 and CDR2 from the germline V gene are MDHEN and SYDVKM. The length of the CDR3 is 12 residues. CDR3 amino acids: CAIRGGVYEQYF. The CDR3 DNA follows: TGTGCCATCCGCGGGGGTGTGTACGAGCAGTACTTC.

CDR3 protein: CASSTPRSGLYEQYF. Here the CDR3 DNA reads TGTGCCAGCAGTACCCCGAGAAGCGGCCTCTACGAGCAGTACTTC. The rearrangement joins TRBV6-5 to TRBJ2-7; D possibly corresponds to TRBD2 (5 bases). Trimming cost V 5 bases and J 3 bases, with 17 bases left between them. The length of the CDR3 is 15 residues. Germline CDR1 MNHEY, CDR2 SVGAGI.

The chain uses TRBV25-1 and TRBJ2-7; 7 bases are a match to TRBD1. The CDR3 has 13 amino acids. Germline CDR1 and CDR2: MGHDK and SYGVNS. The ends lost 3 bases at V and 7 bases at J; junction bases unmatched: 6. CDR3 protein: CASSEVTGIEQYF. The CDR3 nucleotides read TGTGCCAGCAGTGAGGTGACAGGGATTGAGCAGTACTTC.

V and J are TRBV9 and TRBJ2-1; D not resolved. The CDR3 sequence is 11 residues long. Germline assignment: CDR1 SGDLS and CDR2 YYNGEE. V lost 4 bases, J lost 10 bases, and 9 bases lay in between. CDR3 nucleotide sequence: TGTGCCAGCAGCTACCACGCGGAGCAGTTCTTC. Amino acid sequence: CASSYHAEQFF.

This clone showed up just once. This chain links TRBV3-1 (or the pseudogene TRBV3-2) with TRBJ1-3, with D perhaps TRBD1 (5 bases). Trimming pared 1 base from V and 7 bases from J, leaving 20 bases between. The CDR3 is made up of 17 amino acids. CDR1 and CDR2 (germline): LGHDT, YNNKEL (reference sequence). The CDR3 nucleotides are TGTGCCAGCAGCCAAGGGCCCGGCGGGGCCTCGCGGAACACCATATATTTT. Translating gives CASSQGPGGASRNTIYF.

The chain employs TRBV12-3 or TRBV12-4 and TRBJ1-6, with a possible D match to TRBD1 (6 bases). Trimming shortened V by 6 bases and J by 8 bases, and 11 bases separated the two germline ends. This CDR3 has 13 residues. The CDR3 spells CASRRTAYSPLHF. In DNA form, the CDR3 reads TGTGCCAGCAGACGGACAGCATATTCACCCCTCCACTTT.

V is TRBV5-5 and J is TRBJ2-7; TRBD1 agrees at 9 bases. Germline V lookup: CDR1 SGHKS, CDR2 YYEKEE (reference sequence). This CDR3 comprises 13 residues. V dropped 3 bases and J dropped 6; count of bases not matched to a gene: 4. The CDR3 sequence is CASSSGTGIEQYF. The DNA for the CDR3 is TGTGCCAGCAGCTCCGGGACAGGGATCGAGCAGTACTTC.

The chain carries TRBV30 and TRBJ1-6, with D tentatively TRBD1 (6 bases). The CDR3 loop spans 14 amino acids. The ends were cut back, 5 bases at V and 9 bases at J, with 17 bases in the middle. Germline V gene sequence: CDR1 GTSNPN, CDR2 SVGIG (reference sequence). Here the CDR3 reads CAWGPDRRISPLHF. The CDR3 bases are TGTGCCTGGGGCCCTGACAGGCGGATTTCACCCCTCCACTTT.

Only one count was recorded for this clone. The gene calls are TRBV11-2 and TRBJ2-1; 7 bases agree with TRBD1. Trimming cost V 5 bases and J 10 bases; bases outside gene matches: 2. The V gene's germline CDR1 is SGHAT and CDR2 FQNNGV. This CDR3 has 11 amino acids. The CDR3 DNA sequence: TGTGCCAGCAGCCAGGACAGGGAGCAGTTCTTC. Residues: CASSQDREQFF.

A note on this clone: The sample has other DNA sequences that encode this CDR3 too. This chain joins TRBV2 and TRBJ1-4, with 7 bases aligning to TRBD1. Germline CDR1 reads SNHLY; CDR2 reads FYNNEI. V trimming: 4 bases; J trimming: 8 bases; junction bases outside the gene matches: 10. There are 15 residues in the CDR3. The CDR3 nucleotides read TGTGCCAGCAGTGGAGGAACAGGGGTACGGGAAAAACTGTTTTTT. The encoded protein is CASSGGTGVREKLFF. Full variable domain (rest looked up from reference TRBV2 and TRBJ1-4): EPEVTQTPSHQVTQMGQEVILRCVPISNHLYFYWYRQILGQKVEFLVSFYNNEISEKSEIFDDQFSVERPDGSNFTLKIRSTKLEDSAMYFCASSGGTGVREKLFFGSGTQLSVL.

DNA of the CDR3: TGTGCCAGCAGTGAACTTGGAGGGACTAGCAATCAGCCCCAGCATTTT. This translates into CASSELGGTSNQPQHF. The V and J genes are TRBV6-1 and TRBJ1-5; possible D gene TRBD1, 5 bases. The germline gives CDR1 MNHNS, CDR2 SASEGT. V lost 2 bases, J lost 0 bases, and 11 bases lay in between. CDR3 length: 16 amino acids.

The chain recombines TRBV7-6 with TRBJ2-1; 9 bases map to TRBD1. The germline V gene encodes CDR1 SGHVS and CDR2 FNYEAQ. The CDR3 spans 15 residues. Losses at the gene ends were 5 bases for V and 5 bases for J; bases not matched to a gene: 7. CDR3 sequence reads: CASSVGQGLNNEQFF. The CDR3 DNA sequence: TGTGCCAGCAGCGTGGGACAGGGCCTCAACAATGAGCAGTTCTTC.

This chain links TRBV5-4 with TRBJ2-3, with 13 bases lining up with TRBD2. V dropped 4 bases and J dropped 8; count of bases not matched to a gene: 7. The germline gives CDR1 SGHNT, CDR2 YYREEE (reference sequence). The CDR3 is made up of 15 amino acids. The CDR3 sequence: CASSPGLAGVGTQYF. In nucleotides, the CDR3 is TGTGCCAGCAGCCCTGGACTAGCGGGAGTGGGTACGCAGTATTTT.

This rearrangement joins TRBV5-6 to TRBJ1-4; 7 bases are shared with TRBD1. CDR1 is SGHDT, CDR2 YYEEEE, per germline. The length of the CDR3 is 14 residues. J lost 3 bases, V lost 4 bases, and 3 bases had no gene match. This chain's CDR3 is CASSTGEPNEKLFF. DNA for the CDR3: TGTGCCAGCAGCACAGGGGAACCTAATGAAAAACTGTTTTTT.

The chain combines TRBV11-2 with TRBJ2-1; D possibly corresponds to TRBD1 (6 bases). The V gene's germline CDR1 is SGHAT and CDR2 FQNNGV. Trimming removed 1 base from V and 3 bases from J, with 13 bases in between. CDR3 length: 16 residues. Here the CDR3 DNA reads TGTGCCAGCAGCTTAGTAATGGGGGCAAACTACAATGAGCAGTTCTTC. It translates to CASSLVMGANYNEQFF.

The chain links TRBV28 to TRBJ2-7; tentatively, D is TRBD1 (6 bases). Trimming left V 4 bases short and J 11 bases short, with 12 bases between. The CDR3 is 11 residues long. Looked up from germline, CDR1 is MDHEN and CDR2 is SYDVKM. CDR3 coding DNA: TGTGCCAGCAGTTCCACACAGGGAGAGTACTTC. This translates into CASSSTQGEYF.

This clone was counted between two and nine times. The J gene is TRBJ1-2, the V gene TRBV29-1; D gene unclear. The CDR3 runs 11 residues. Looked up from germline, CDR1 is SQVTM and CDR2 is ANQGSEA. Trimming pared 5 bases from V and 4 bases from J, leaving 8 bases between. CDR3 nucleotides: TGCAGCGTTATGGGCAGCTATGGCTACACCTTC. Amino acids: CSVMGSYGYTF. Variable domain in full (rest from reference TRBV29-1 and TRBJ1-2): SAVISQKPSRDICQRGTSLTIQCQVDSQVTMMFWYRQQPGQSLTLIATANQGSEATYESGFVIDKFPISRPNLTFSTLTVSNMSPEDSSIYLCSVMGSYGYTFGSGTRLTVV.

The chain combines TRBV10-3 with TRBJ2-1, with TRBD1 matching over 7 bases. The CDR3 has 15 residues. Looked up from germline, CDR1 is ENHRY and CDR2 is SYGVKD. V lost 6 bases, J lost 0 bases, and 5 bases stayed unmatched. The CDR3 sequence is CAISSDRSSYNEQFF. Here the CDR3 DNA reads TGTGCCATCAGCTCGGACAGGAGCTCCTACAATGAGCAGTTCTTC.